This TCR beta chain was identified during a study of a mutant IDH1 vaccine in newly diagnosed glioma. Worth noting for this clone: No antigen is known for it.

Time point described: week 23, last vaccination. Each vaccine dose was 300 ug of mutant IDH1 20-mer peptide, with topical imiquimod. The V gene's germline CDR1 is SGHTA and CDR2 FQGNSA. J gave up 6 bases and V 5 bases, and 6 bases lay outside the gene matches. This CDR3 is 13 amino acids long. Sequencing was performed with immunoSEQ multiplex PCR; in TCRdb, only in-frame clones are kept and a portion is missing. The sample comprises 35,000 to 50,000 clones, about 91% of which are singletons, and approximately 4.1% rests with the top ten. Sample: PBMCs, taken from a glioma patient whose treatment included an IDH1 peptide vaccine. This sequence was found in a man aged 50 to 59 with glioma. The chain carries TRBV7-2 and TRBJ2-7, with 8 bases fitting TRBD1. Here the CDR3 DNA reads TGTGCCAGCAGCGGTACAGGGGGATCCGAGCAGTACTTC. Residues: CASSGTGGSEQYF.